The following is a T cell receptor (beta chain) sequence with its context. The target antigen is unknown. The sample belongs to a study of T cell responses to AZD1222 COVID-19 vaccine. Overall study findings and caveats: Clonal diversity may have been underestimated, and the donors were mostly white British, with more females than males.

Method: immunoSEQ multiplex PCR; TCRdb's copy keeps in-frame clones and lacks some. The sample lists approximately 150,000 clones, more than 90% occurring once. The sequence came from an adult in good health. The sequenced sample was peripheral blood, obtained on day 0 of AZD1222 vaccination.

The CDR3 DNA reads TGTGCCAGCAGCCAAGGGGGGCCGGAGCAGTTCTTC. Amino acids: CASSQGGPEQFF. V gene TRBV3-1 (or the pseudogene TRBV3-2) combines with J gene TRBJ2-1, with D maybe TRBD1 (6 bases). This CDR3 comprises 12 residues. Germline lookup yields CDR1 LGHDT and CDR2 YNNKEL (reference sequence). Trimming stripped 1 base from V and 10 bases from J, with 8 bases between.